Listed below are T cell receptor beta chains from one sample, sequenced in a study of PD-1 blockade in mismatch repair-deficient tumors. Sequencing was performed with immunoSEQ multiplex PCR; in TCRdb, only in-frame clones are kept and a portion is missing. The table has some 70,000 clones, approximately 80% seen once. Here the sequenced sample was peripheral blood, taken 2 weeks after starting pembrolizumab. These receptors all come from an adult with mismatch repair-deficient cancer. CDR3s leave out the opening cysteine and the closing phenylalanine or tryptophan.

>14|TRBV5-6
ASSFYRTGSNQPQH
>16|TRBV27
ASSPSHRELIRGTEAF
>14|TRBV5-1
ASSFESGTSGIEQY
>13|TRBV7-9
ASSLGIQGTDTQY
>13|TRBV18
ASSPLQGVDTEAF
>13|TRBV19
ASSMTEGLVYEQY
>12|TRBV27
ASAGTGGNNEQF
>10|TRBV11-2
ASSGAGDTQY
>13|TRBV6-5
ASSYSNSLNTEAF
>10|TRBV29-1
SVTADSYGYT
>13|TRBV6-6
ASSYANSKGHEQY
>14|TRBV4-2
ASSGRTSGSYNEQF
>11|TRBV6-5
ASSYLSQDTQY
>12|TRBV10-2
ASTQSELNNEQF
>14|TRBV7-9
ASSLGGRVANYGYT
>11|TRBV7-2
ASSFGTFGEQF
>14|TRBV5-6
ASVGTSGRTWDEQF
>15|TRBV7-8
ASSLSRTSGSDHEQF
>11|TRBV7-9
ASSLGKKEGYT
>13|TRBV11-3
ASSPWGTGIYEQY
>14|TRBV6-1
ASSELTGGRWQPQH
>14|TRBV19
ASSIVGTKINTEAF
>14|TRBV9
ASSVGTGGNTGELF
>14|TRBV28
ASSVAGALAKNIQY
>11|TRBV18
ASSGTTNQPQH
>12|TRBV6-5
ASSYGVFTGELF
>17|TRBV2
ASSEGRNSGRQIYNEQF
>15|TRBV9
ASSVAGGGRTNNEQF
>13|TRBV6-4
ASSDRTGRNTEAF